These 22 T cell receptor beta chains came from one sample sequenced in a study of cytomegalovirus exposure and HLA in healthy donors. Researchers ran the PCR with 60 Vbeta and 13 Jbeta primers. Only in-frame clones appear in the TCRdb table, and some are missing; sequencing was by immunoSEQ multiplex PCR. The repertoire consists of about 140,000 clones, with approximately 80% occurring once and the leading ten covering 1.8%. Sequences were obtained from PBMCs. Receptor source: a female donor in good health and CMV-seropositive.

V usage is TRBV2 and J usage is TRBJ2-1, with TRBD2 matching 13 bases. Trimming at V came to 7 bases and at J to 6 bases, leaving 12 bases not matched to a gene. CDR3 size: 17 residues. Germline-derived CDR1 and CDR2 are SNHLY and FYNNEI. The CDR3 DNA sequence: TGTGCCAGCACCATGACCCGACTAGCGGGAGGAGGCAATGAGCAGTTCTTC. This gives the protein CASTMTRLAGGGNEQFF.

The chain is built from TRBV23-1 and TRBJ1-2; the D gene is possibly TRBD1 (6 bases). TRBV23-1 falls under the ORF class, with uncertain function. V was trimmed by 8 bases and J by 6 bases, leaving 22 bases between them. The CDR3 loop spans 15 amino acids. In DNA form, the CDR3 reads TGCGCCAGCTCCCGTTTTGGACCCAGGGGAGATGGCTACACCTTC. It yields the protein CASSRFGPRGDGYTF.

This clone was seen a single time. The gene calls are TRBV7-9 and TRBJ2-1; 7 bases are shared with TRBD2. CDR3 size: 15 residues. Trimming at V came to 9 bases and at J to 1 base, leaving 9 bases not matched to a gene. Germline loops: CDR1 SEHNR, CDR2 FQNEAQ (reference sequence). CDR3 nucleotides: TGTGCCAGAAGGGTCTGGGGGGGGTCCTACAATGAGCAGTTCTTC. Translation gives CARRVWGGSYNEQFF.

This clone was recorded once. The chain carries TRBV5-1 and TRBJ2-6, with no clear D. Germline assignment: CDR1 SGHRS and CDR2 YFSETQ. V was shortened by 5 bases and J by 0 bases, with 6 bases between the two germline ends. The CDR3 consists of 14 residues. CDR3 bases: TGCGCCAGCAGTCCAGACTCTGGGGCCAACGTCCTGACTTTC. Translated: CASSPDSGANVLTF.

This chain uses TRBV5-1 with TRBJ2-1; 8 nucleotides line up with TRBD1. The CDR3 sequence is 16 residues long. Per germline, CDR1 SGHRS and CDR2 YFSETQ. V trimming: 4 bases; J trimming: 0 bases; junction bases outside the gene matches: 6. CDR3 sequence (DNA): TGCGCCAGCAGCGAAACAGGGGGGAGCTCCTACAATGAGCAGTTCTTC. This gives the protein CASSETGGSSYNEQFF.

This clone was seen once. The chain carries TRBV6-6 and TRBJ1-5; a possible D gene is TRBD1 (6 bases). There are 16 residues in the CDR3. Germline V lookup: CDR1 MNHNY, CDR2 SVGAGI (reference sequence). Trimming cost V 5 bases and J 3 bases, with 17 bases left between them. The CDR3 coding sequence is TGTGCCAGCAGTAGAACCACAGGGTGGGACAATCAGCCCCAGCATTTT. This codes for CASSRTTGWDNQPQHF.

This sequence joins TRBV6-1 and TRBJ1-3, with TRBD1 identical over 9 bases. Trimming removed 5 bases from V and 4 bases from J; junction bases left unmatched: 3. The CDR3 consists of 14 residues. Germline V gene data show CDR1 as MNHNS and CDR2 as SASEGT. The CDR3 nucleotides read TGTGCCAGCAGTCCGGGACAGGGAGGAAACACCATATATTTT. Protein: CASSPGQGGNTIYF.

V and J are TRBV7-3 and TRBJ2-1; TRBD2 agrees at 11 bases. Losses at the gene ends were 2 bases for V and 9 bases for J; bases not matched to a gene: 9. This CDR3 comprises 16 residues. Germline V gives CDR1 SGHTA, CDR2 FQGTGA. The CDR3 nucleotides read TGTGCCAGCAGCTTATTGGGGGTAGCGGGAGGGGGTGAGCAGTTCTTC. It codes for CASSLLGVAGGGEQFF.

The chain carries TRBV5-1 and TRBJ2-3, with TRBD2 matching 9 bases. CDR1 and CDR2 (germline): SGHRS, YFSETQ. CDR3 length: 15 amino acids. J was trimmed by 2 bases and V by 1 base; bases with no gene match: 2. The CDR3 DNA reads TGCGCCAGCAGCTTGCCTAGCGGGATCACAGATACGCAGTATTTT. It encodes CASSLPSGITDTQYF. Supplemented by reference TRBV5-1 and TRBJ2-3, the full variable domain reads KAGVTQTPRYLIKTRGQQVTLSCSPISGHRSVSWYQQTPGQGLQFLFEYFSETQRNKGNFPGRFSGRQFSNSRSEMNVSTLELGDSALYLCASSLPSGITDTQYFGPGTRLTVL.

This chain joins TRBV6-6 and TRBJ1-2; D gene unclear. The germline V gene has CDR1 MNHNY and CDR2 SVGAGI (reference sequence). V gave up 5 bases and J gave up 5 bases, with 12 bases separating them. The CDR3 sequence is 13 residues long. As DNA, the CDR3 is TGTGCCAGCAGTACCGCCGGGGATTATGGCTACACCTTC. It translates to CASSTAGDYGYTF.

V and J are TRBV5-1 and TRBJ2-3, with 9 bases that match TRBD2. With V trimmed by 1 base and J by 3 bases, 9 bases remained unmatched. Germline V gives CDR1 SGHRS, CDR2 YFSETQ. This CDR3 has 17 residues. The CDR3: CASSLWAGGLGTDTQYF. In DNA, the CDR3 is TGCGCCAGCAGCTTGTGGGCGGGGGGGCTCGGAACAGATACGCAGTATTTT.

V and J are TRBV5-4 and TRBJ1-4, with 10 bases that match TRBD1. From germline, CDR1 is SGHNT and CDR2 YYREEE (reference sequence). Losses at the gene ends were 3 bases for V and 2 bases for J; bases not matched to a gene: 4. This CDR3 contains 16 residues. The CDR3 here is CASSYRDRGTNEKLFF. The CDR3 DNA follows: TGTGCCAGCAGCTACCGGGACAGGGGTACTAATGAAAAACTGTTTTTT.

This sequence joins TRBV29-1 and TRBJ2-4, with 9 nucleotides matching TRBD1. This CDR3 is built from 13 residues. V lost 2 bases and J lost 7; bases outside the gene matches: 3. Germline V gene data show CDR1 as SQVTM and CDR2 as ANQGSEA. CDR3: CSVETGQGNIQYF. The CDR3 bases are TGCAGCGTTGAAACGGGACAGGGCAACATTCAGTACTTC.

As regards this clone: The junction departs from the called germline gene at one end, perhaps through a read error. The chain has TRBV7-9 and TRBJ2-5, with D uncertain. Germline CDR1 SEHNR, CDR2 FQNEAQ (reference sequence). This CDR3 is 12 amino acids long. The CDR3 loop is CSSSLGAETQYF. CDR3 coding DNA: TGTTCCAGCAGCTTAGGCGCCGAGACCCAGTACTTC. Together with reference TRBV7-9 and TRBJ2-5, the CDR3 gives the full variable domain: DTGVSQNPRHKITKRGQNVTFRCDPISEHNRLYWYRQTLGQGPEFLTYFQNEAQLEKSRLLSDRFSAERPKGSFSTLEIQRTEQGDSAMYLCSSSLGAETQYFGPGTRLLVL.

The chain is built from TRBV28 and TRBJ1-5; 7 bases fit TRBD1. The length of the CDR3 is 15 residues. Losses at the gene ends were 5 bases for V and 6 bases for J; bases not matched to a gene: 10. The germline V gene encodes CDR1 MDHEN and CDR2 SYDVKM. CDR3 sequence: CASSPATGLSQPQHF. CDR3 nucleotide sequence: TGTGCCAGCAGTCCTGCGACAGGGTTGTCTCAGCCCCAGCATTTT.

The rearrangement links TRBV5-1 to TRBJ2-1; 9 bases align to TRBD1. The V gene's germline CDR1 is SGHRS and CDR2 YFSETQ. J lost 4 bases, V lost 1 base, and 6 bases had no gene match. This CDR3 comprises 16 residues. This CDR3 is CASSLTLQGAYNEQFF. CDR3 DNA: TGCGCCAGCAGCTTGACCCTACAGGGGGCATACAATGAGCAGTTCTTC.

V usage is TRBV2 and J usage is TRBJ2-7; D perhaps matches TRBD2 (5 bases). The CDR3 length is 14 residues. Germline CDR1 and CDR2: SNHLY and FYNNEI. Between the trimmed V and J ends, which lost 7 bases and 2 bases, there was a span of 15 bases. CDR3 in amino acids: CASKPGNLPYEQYF. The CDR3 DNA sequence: TGTGCCAGCAAGCCCGGGAACCTACCCTACGAGCAGTACTTC. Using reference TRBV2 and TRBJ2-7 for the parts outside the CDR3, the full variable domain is EPEVTQTPSHQVTQMGQEVILRCVPISNHLYFYWYRQILGQKVEFLVSFYNNEISEKSEIFDDQFSVERPDGSNFTLKIRSTKLEDSAMYFCASKPGNLPYEQYFGPGTRLTVT.

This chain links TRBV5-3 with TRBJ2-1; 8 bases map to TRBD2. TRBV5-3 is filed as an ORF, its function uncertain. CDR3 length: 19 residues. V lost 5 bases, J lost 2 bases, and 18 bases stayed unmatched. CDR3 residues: CARRRAGRDISGAYNEQFF. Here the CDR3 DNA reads TGTGCCAGAAGACGAGCAGGGCGTGACATTAGCGGGGCCTACAATGAGCAGTTCTTC.

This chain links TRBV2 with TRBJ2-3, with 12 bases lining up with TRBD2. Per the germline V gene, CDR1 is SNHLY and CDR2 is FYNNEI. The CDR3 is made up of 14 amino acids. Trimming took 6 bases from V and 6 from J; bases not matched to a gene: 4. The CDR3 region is CASRGLAGMDTQYF. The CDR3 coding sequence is TGTGCCAGCAGAGGACTAGCGGGGATGGATACGCAGTATTTT.

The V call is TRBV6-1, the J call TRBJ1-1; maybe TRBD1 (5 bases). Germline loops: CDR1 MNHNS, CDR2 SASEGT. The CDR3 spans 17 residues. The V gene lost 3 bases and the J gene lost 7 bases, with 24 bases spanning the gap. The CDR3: CASSDYRRRSLGLEAFF. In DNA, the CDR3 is TGTGCCAGCAGTGACTACCGACGACGTAGTCTGGGGCTTGAAGCTTTCTTT.

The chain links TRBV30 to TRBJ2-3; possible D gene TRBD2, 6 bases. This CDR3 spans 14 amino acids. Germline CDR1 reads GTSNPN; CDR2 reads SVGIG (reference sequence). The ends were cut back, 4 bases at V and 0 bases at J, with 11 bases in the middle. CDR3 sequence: CAWNPGLSTDTQYF. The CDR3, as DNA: TGTGCCTGGAATCCGGGACTTAGCACAGATACGCAGTATTTT.

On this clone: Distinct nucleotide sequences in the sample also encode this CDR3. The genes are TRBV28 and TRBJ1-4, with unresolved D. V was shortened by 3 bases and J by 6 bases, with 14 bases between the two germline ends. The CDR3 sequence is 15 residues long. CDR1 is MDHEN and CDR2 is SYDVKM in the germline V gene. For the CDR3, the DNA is TGTGCCAGCAGTTTGGGTTCCTCGGGTGATGAAAAACTGTTTTTT. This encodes CASSLGSSGDEKLFF.